Listed below are T cell receptor beta chains from one sample, sequenced in a study of blood T cell repertoires in COVID-19. Sequencing was performed with immunoSEQ multiplex PCR; in TCRdb, only in-frame clones are kept and a portion is missing. The table includes fewer than 80,000 clones, 75% to 90% detected once. What was sequenced was peripheral blood. The source is a woman aged 50 to 60 with active COVID-19. Both conserved end residues are part of each CDR3. Each record gives: J gene, V gene, clone size, D gene, CDR3 protein, CDR3 DNA. D genes are given only for firm matches. The listing skips clone size in some rows; elsewhere it reads once, few, many or a size class.

TRBJ1-2	TRBV18	NA	TRBD1	CASSPGTATNYGYTF	TGTGCCAGCTCACCAGGGACAGCCACTAACTATGGCTACACCTTC
TRBJ2-6	TRBV2	NA	NA	CASSAQASGANVLTF	TGTGCCAGCAGTGCCCAGGCCTCTGGGGCCAACGTCCTGACTTTC
TRBJ2-7	TRBV18	NA	NA	CASSPPRSGTELSEQYF	TGTGCCAGCTCACCCCCTAGATCCGGGACTGAGCTGTCGGAGCAGTACTTC
TRBJ2-7	TRBV7-9	once	TRBD1	CASSVPGQAYEQYF	TGTGCCAGCAGCGTACCCGGACAGGCCTACGAGCAGTACTTC
TRBJ2-1	TRBV5-1	NA	TRBD1	CASSVDRGSYNEQFF	TGCGCCAGCAGCGTTGACAGGGGCTCCTACAATGAGCAGTTCTTC
TRBJ1-5	TRBV28	NA	NA	CASRLKTENSNQPQHF	TGTGCCAGCAGACTGAAGACAGAGAATAGCAATCAGCCCCAGCATTTT
TRBJ1-5	TRBV6-6	NA	NA	CASSPNRDGVNQPQHF	TGTGCCAGCAGCCCCAACAGGGATGGGGTCAATCAGCCCCAGCATTTT
TRBJ2-1	TRBV2	NA	NA	CASSEEPEQFF	TGTGCCAGCAGTGAGGAGCCCGAGCAGTTCTTC
TRBJ1-1	TRBV30	once	NA	CAWGGRSTEAFF	TGTGCCTGGGGAGGACGGAGCACTGAAGCTTTCTTT
TRBJ2-1	TRBV11-3	NA	NA	CASSLGGSHNEQFF	TGTGCCAGCAGCTTAGGAGGGAGCCACAATGAGCAGTTCTTC
TRBJ1-1	TRBV7-9	NA	NA	CASSSTEKNTEAFF	TGTGCCAGCAGCTCTACAGAGAAGAACACTGAAGCTTTCTTT
TRBJ2-7	TRBV30	NA	NA	CAWSLQGPYEQYF	TGTGCCTGGAGCCTACAGGGCCCCTACGAGCAGTACTTC
TRBJ2-1	TRBV18	NA	TRBD2	CASSPPRTSGTYNEQFF	TGTGCCAGCTCACCACCCCGGACTAGCGGGACCTACAATGAGCAGTTCTTC
TRBJ2-3	TRBV21-1	once	NA	CASSAIPICAGGPFRTDTQYF	TGTGCCAGCAGCGCAATCCCTATTTGTGCGGGAGGGCCTTTTCGCACAGATACGCAGTATTTT
TRBJ2-3	TRBV27	NA	TRBD2	CASSPQTSGRPTDTQYF	TGTGCCAGCAGTCCCCAGACTAGCGGGAGACCGACAGATACGCAGTATTTT
TRBJ1-5	TRBV24-1	NA	NA	CATSGGQHSNQPQHF	TGTGCCACCAGTGGGGGACAACATAGCAATCAGCCCCAGCATTTT
TRBJ1-4	TRBV18	NA	NA	CASSPGLDEKLFF	TGTGCCAGCTCCCCGGGACTGGATGAAAAACTGTTTTTT
TRBJ2-1	TRBV13	NA	TRBD1	CASGYRGPNEQFF	TGTGCCAGCGGATACAGGGGGCCCAATGAGCAGTTCTTC
TRBJ1-3	TRBV2	NA	NA	CARSGAGNTIYF	TGTGCCAGGTCAGGGGCTGGAAACACCATATATTTT
TRBJ2-1	TRBV2	NA	TRBD2	CASRGTSGRQFF	TGTGCCAGCAGGGGGACTAGCGGGAGGCAGTTCTTC
TRBJ2-7	TRBV2	NA	NA	CASTSTILYEQYF	TGTGCCAGCACCTCAACTATCCTCTACGAGCAGTACTTC
TRBJ2-5	TRBV29-1	few	TRBD2	CSGQREGETQYF	TGCAGCGGCCAGCGGGAGGGAGAGACCCAGTACTTC
TRBJ2-3	TRBV21-1	NA	NA	CASNPEPGQGSPAGTDTQYF	TGTGCCAGCAATCCCGAACCGGGACAGGGATCTCCTGCCGGCACAGATACGCAGTATTTT
TRBJ1-5	TRBV21-1	NA	NA	CASSKTSGQGPPGDCQPQHF	TGTGCCAGCAGCAAAACATCGGGACAGGGGCCGCCGGGTGATTGTCAGCCCCAGCATTTT
TRBJ2-1	TRBV10-3	NA	TRBD2	CAISGTSGAQGEQFF	TGTGCCATCAGCGGGACTAGCGGGGCCCAGGGGGAGCAGTTCTTC
TRBJ2-5	TRBV11-3	NA	TRBD2	CASSFSGKAETQYF	TGTGCCAGCAGCTTCAGCGGGAAAGCAGAGACCCAGTACTTC
TRBJ2-3	TRBV10-3	NA	NA	CAISSGVGDTQYF	TGTGCCATCAGTTCGGGAGTTGGGGATACGCAGTATTTT
TRBJ2-5	TRBV12-5	NA	TRBD1	CASGSGQGPQETQYF	TGTGCTAGTGGCTCCGGACAGGGGCCGCAAGAGACCCAGTACTTC
TRBJ2-1	TRBV19	NA	TRBD2	CASSPQREPNEQFF	TGTGCCAGTAGTCCGCAGCGGGAGCCCAATGAGCAGTTCTTC
TRBJ2-1	TRBV6-5	NA	NA	CASGSYNEQFF	TGTGCCAGCGGCAGCTACAATGAGCAGTTCTTC
TRBJ1-2	TRBV19	NA	TRBD1	CASSSPGQGAGGYTF	TGTGCCAGTAGTTCGCCGGGACAGGGGGCCGGTGGCTACACCTTC
TRBJ1-5	TRBV3-1/TRBV3-2	few	NA	CASSQQGNQPQHF	TGTGCCAGCAGCCAACAGGGAAATCAGCCCCAGCATTTT
TRBJ2-2	TRBV10-3	NA	TRBD2	CAISETSGRRDTGELFF	TGTGCCATCAGTGAGACTAGCGGGAGGCGGGACACCGGGGAGCTGTTTTTT
TRBJ2-5	TRBV10-3	NA	TRBD2	CAISLSGRGGETQYF	TGTGCCATCAGTCTTAGCGGGAGAGGGGGAGAGACCCAGTACTTC
TRBJ2-7	TRBV9	NA	NA	CASSVASSQGYYEQYF	TGTGCCAGCAGCGTAGCTTCTAGCCAGGGGTACTACGAGCAGTACTTC
TRBJ1-5	TRBV3-1/TRBV3-2	NA	NA	CASSQADRSLHF	TGTGCCAGCAGCCAAGCTGACAGATCACTGCATTTT
TRBJ2-7	TRBV29-1	NA	TRBD2	CSVAAGGALNYEQYF	TGCAGCGTTGCAGCGGGAGGCGCCTTGAACTACGAGCAGTACTTC
TRBJ2-7	TRBV19	NA	TRBD2	CASSIEGRGYEQYF	TGTGCCAGTAGTATAGAGGGGAGGGGCTACGAGCAGTACTTC
TRBJ2-1	TRBV18	NA	TRBD2	CASSPGTSYNEQFF	TGTGCCAGCTCACCAGGGACTAGTTACAATGAGCAGTTCTTC
TRBJ2-4	TRBV2	few	TRBD1	CASSSSGTGLPVMENIQYF	TGTGCCAGCAGTTCGTCCGGGACAGGGCTCCCGGTAATGGAAAACATTCAGTACTTC
TRBJ2-2	TRBV29-1	NA	NA	CSVARTIFTGELFF	TGCAGCGTTGCCCGGACTATTTTCACCGGGGAGCTGTTTTTT